This T cell receptor beta chain appears in the sequencing data of a study of early T cells in non-severe SARS-CoV-2 infection. Across the study: Sequencing was performed on bulk RNA from unsorted whole blood, leaving chains unpaired.

Study results and caveats: Matching results from VDJdb favored anti-spike CD8 responses, leaving private and CD4 specificities undetected.

Individual cDNA molecules received unique molecular identifiers during library preparation. One entry per CDR3 protein, called by TCRdb with MiXCR from the 5' RACE reads. The sample holds around 59,000 distinct CDR3 sequences, more than 8.5% seen once. Looked up from germline, CDR1 is SNHLY and CDR2 is FYNNEI. Trimming left V 7 bases short and J 2 bases short, with 9 bases between. This CDR3 is 12 amino acids long. A few counts support this clonotype. Its antigen remains unidentified. The clonotype was recovered from an adult who was a healthcare worker with PCR-confirmed SARS-CoV-2 infection or an uninfected control (not recorded which). The V call is TRBV2, the J call TRBJ2-7; TRBD2 is a possible D gene (5 bases). Sequenced input: whole blood. The CDR3 is CASKGSTYEQYF. CDR3 DNA: TGTGCCAGCAAAGGGAGTACCTACGAGCAGTACTTC.